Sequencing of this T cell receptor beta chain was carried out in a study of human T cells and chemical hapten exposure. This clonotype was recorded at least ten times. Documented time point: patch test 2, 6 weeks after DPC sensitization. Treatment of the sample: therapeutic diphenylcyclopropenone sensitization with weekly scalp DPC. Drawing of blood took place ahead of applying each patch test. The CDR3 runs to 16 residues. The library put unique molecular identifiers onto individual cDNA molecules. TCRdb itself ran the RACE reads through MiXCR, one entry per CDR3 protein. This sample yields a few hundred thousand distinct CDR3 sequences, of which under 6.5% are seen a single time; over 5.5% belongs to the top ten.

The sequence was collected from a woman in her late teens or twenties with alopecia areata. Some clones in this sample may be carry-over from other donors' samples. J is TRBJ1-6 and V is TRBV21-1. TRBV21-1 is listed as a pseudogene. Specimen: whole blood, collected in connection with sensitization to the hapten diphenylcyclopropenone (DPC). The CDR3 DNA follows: TGTGCCAGCAGCAAATGTTTCGGCTTCCTTAATTCACCCCTCCACTTT. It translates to CASSKCFGFLNSPLHF.